This TCR beta chain is from a study of T cell responses to AZD1222 COVID-19 vaccine. Points from the study as a whole: Variant regions that are unmutated are reportedly the target of nearly half of spike-specific TCRs. Just a handful of people given AZD1222 tested seropositive at baseline. With dominance at 160-218 and 743-854, vaccine-associated CD4 TCRs spanned spike. Clonal diversity was possibly underestimated, and the donors were mostly white British, with more females.

A word on this clone: Its target is unknown.

The CDR3 contains 16 residues. CDR1 and CDR2 (germline): SEHNR, FQNEAQ (reference sequence). Trimming removed 5 bases at V and 0 bases at J, with 16 bases between. Produced via immunoSEQ multiplex PCR; TCRdb's table is partial and in-frame only. The sample shows about 210,000 clones, 80% to 95% of them seen only once. The sample consisted of peripheral blood, taken on day 0 of AZD1222 vaccination. The genes are TRBV7-9 and TRBJ2-5; D is possibly TRBD1 (6 bases). This TCR was sampled from an adult in good health. The CDR3 bases are TGTGCCAGCAGCGCTTGGACAGATTGGTACCAAGAGACCCAGTACTTC. Its protein is CASSAWTDWYQETQYF. Complete variable domain (other parts from reference TRBV7-9 and TRBJ2-5): DTGVSQNPRHKITKRGQNVTFRCDPISEHNRLYWYRQTLGQGPEFLTYFQNEAQLEKSRLLSDRFSAERPKGSFSTLEIQRTEQGDSAMYLCASSAWTDWYQETQYFGPGTRLLVL.